This T cell receptor beta chain was observed in a study of CD8 T cells in ankylosing spondylitis. Study conclusions and caveats: There was a TCR beta motif, made of fewer than 10 highly homologous variants, that appeared characteristic of ankylosing spondylitis blood. Disease-linked clones displayed a CD8+ phenotype and appeared relatively rarely in peripheral blood. The study looked at matched synovial fluid samples from ankylosing spondylitis patients. Disease-linked clones were reported to be significantly enriched there. Both synovial fluid and blood in reactive arthritis had previously been reported to carry some motif variants.

Germline CDR1 is KGHSH and CDR2 is LQKENI. The CDR3 has 13 amino acids. V shed 2 bases and J shed 5 bases, with 8 bases lying between them. With molecular barcodes, quantitative 5'-RACE was used to make the TCR beta libraries. One entry per CDR3 protein, called by TCRdb with MiXCR from the 5' RACE reads. The table has a few hundred thousand distinct CDR3 sequences, about a sixth seen once. A note on this clonotype: What it binds is not known.

This clonotype was sampled from a male donor with ankylosing spondylitis. Sequencing was done on a sample of blood, either unsorted or a sorted T cell fraction (not recorded which). The rearrangement links TRBV18 to TRBJ2-3, with TRBD2 as a possible D gene (6 bases). The CDR3 spells CASSPSSGDTQYF. The DNA of the CDR3 is TGTGCCAGCTCACCAAGTAGCGGAGATACGCAGTATTTT.